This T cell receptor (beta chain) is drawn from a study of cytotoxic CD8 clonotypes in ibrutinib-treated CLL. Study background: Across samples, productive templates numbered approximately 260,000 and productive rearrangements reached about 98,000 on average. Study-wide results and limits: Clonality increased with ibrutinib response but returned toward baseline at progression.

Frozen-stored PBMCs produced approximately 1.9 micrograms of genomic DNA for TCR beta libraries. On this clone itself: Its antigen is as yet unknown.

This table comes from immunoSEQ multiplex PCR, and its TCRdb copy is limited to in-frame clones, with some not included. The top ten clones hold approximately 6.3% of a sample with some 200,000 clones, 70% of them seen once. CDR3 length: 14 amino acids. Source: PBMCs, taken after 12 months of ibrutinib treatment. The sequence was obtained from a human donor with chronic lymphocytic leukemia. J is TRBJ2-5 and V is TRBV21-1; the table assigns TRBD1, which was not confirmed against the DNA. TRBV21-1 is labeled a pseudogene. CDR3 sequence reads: CAPLLDSHQETQYF. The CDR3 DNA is TGTGCCCCACTCCTCGACAGCCACCAAGAGACCCAGTACTTC.